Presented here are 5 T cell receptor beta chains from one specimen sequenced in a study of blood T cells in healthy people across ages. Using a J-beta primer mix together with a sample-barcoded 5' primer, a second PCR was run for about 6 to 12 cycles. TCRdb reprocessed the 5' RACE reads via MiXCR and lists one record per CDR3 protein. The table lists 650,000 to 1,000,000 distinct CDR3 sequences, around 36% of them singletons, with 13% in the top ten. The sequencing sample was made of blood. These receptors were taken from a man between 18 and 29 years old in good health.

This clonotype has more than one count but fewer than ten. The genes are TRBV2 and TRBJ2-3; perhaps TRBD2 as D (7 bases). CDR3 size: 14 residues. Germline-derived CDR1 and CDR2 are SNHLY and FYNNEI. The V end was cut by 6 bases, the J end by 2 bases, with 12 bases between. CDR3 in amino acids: CASRRGANTDTQYF. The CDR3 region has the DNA TGTGCCAGCAGACGGGGGGCCAACACAGATACGCAGTATTTT.

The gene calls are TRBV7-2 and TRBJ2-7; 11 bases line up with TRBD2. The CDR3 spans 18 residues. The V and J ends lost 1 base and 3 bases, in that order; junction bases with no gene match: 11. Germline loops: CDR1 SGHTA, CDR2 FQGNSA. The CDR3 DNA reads TGTGCCAGCAGCTTAGAGGCTAGCGGGGGGATTGTGGGCTACGAGCAGTACTTC. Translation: CASSLEASGGIVGYEQYF. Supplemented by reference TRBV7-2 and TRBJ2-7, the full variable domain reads GAGVSQSPSNKVTEKGKDVELRCDPISGHTALYWYRQSLGQGLEFLIYFQGNSAPDKSGLPSDRFSAERTGGSVSTLTIQRTQQEDSAVYLCASSLEASGGIVGYEQYFGPGTRLTVT.

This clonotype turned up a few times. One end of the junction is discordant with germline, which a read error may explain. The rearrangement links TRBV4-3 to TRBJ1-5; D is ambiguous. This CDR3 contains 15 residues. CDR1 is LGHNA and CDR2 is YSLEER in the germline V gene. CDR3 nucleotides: TGCGTCAGCAGCCAAGATAGTGACGGAAATCAGCCCCAGCATTTT. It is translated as CVSSQDSDGNQPQHF.

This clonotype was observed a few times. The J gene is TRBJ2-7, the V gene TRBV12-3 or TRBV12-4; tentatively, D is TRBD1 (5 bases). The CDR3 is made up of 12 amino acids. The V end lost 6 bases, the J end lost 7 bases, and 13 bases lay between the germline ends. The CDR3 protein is CASSAGLNEQYF. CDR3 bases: TGTGCCAGCAGCGCAGGGTTGAATGAGCAGTACTTC.

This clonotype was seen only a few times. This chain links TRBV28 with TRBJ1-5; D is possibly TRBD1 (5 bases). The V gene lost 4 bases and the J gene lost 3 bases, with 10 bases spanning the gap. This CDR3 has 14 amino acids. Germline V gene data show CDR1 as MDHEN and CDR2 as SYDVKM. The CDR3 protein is CASSSPGLNQPQHF. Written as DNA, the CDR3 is TGTGCCAGCAGTTCTCCAGGGCTCAATCAGCCCCAGCATTTT.